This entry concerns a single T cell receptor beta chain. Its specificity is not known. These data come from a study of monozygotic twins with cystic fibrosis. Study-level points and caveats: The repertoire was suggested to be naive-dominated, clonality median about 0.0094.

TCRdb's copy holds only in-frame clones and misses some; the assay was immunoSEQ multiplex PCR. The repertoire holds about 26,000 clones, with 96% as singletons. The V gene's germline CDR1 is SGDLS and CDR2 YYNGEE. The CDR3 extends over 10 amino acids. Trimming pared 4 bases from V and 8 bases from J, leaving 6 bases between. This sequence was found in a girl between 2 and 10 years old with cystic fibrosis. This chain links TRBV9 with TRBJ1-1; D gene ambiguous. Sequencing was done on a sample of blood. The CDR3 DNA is TGTGCCAGCAGCCCGAGAGAAGCTTTCTTT. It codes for CASSPREAFF.